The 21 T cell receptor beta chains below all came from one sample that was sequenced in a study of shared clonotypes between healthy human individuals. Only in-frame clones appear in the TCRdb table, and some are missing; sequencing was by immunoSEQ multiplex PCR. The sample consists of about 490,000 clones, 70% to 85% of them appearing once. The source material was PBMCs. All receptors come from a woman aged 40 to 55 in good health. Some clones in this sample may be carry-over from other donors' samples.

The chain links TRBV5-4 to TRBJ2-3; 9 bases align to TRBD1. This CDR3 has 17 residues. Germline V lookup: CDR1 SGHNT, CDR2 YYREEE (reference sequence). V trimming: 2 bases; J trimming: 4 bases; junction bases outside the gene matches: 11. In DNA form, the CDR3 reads TGTGCCAGCAGCTTACCTTCCGACAGGGGGAGGGCAGATACGCAGTATTTT. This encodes CASSLPSDRGRADTQYF.

CDR3 loop: CASSVQESYSNQPQHF. The CDR3 nucleotides read TGTGCCAGCAGTGTCCAGGAAAGCTATAGCAATCAGCCCCAGCATTTT. The V and J genes are TRBV6-1 and TRBJ1-5; no definite D call. This CDR3 spans 16 amino acids. V lost 4 bases to trimming and J lost 0 bases, with 13 bases between them. Germline V gene sequence: CDR1 MNHNS, CDR2 SASEGT.

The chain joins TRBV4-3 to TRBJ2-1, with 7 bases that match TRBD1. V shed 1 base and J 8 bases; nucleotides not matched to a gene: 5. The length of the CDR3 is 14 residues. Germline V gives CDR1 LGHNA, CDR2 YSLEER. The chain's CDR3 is CASSQATGADEQFF. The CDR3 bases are TGCGCCAGCAGCCAAGCAACAGGGGCGGATGAGCAGTTCTTC.

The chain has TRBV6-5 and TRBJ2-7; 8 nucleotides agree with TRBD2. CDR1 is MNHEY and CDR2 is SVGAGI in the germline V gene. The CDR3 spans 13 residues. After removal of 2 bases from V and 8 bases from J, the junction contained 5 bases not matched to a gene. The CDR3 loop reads CASSYSGSSQQYF. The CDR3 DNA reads TGTGCCAGCAGTTACAGCGGGAGCTCCCAGCAGTACTTC.

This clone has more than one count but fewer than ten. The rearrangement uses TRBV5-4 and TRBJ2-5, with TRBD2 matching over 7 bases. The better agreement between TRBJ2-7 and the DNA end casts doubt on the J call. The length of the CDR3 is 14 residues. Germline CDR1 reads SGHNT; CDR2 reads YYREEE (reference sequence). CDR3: CASSSAGKSYEQYF. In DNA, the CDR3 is TGTGCCAGCAGCTCAGCGGGAAAGTCCTACGAGCAGTACTTC.

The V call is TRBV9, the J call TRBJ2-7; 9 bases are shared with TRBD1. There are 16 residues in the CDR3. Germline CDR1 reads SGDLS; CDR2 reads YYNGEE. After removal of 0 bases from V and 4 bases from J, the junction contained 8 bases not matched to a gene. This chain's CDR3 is CASSVGTTGGSYEQYF. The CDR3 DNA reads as TGTGCCAGCAGCGTAGGGACCACAGGGGGCTCGTACGAGCAGTACTTC.

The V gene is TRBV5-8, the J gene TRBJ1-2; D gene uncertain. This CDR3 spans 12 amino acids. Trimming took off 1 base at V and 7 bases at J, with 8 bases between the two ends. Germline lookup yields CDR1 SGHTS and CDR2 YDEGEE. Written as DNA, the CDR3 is TGTGCCAGCAGCTTGCGGATACGTGGCTACACCTTC. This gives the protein CASSLRIRGYTF.

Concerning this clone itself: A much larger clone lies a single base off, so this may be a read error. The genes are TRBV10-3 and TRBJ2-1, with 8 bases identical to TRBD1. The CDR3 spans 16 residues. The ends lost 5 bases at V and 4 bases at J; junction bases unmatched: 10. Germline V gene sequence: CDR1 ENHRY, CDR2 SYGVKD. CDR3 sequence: CAISHSVTGDYNEQFF. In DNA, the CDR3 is TGTGCCATCAGTCATTCCGTGACAGGGGATTACAATGAGCAGTTCTTC.

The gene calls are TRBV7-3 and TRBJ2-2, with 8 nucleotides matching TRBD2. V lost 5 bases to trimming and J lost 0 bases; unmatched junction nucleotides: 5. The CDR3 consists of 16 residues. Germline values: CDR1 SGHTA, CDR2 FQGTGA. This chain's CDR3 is CASSLEGLANTGELFF. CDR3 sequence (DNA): TGTGCCAGCAGCCTCGAGGGACTAGCGAACACCGGGGAGCTGTTTTTT.

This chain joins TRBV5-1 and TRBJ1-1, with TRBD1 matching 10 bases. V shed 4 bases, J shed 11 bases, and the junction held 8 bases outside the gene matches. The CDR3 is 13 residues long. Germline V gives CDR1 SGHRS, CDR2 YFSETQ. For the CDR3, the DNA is TGCGCCAGCAGCACTGGGACAGGGGTTGGGGCTTTCTTT. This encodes CASSTGTGVGAFF.

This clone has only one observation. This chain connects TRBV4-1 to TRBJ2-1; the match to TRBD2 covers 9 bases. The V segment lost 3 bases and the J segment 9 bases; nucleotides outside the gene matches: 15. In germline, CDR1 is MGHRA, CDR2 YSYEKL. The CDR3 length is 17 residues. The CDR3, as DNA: TGCGCCAGCAGCCATCTTAGCGGGAGCTCCAGGCGGGCTGAGCAGTTCTTC. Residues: CASSHLSGSSRRAEQFF.

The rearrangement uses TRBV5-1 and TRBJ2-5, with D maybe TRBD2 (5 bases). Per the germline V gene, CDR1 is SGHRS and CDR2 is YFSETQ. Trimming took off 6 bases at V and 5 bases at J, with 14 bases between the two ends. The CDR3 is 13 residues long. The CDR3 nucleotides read TGCGCCAGCACCCGAGGGTCGTCGGAGACCCAGTACTTC. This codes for CASTRGSSETQYF. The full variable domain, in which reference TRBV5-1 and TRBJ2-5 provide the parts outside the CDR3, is KAGVTQTPRYLIKTRGQQVTLSCSPISGHRSVSWYQQTPGQGLQFLFEYFSETQRNKGNFPGRFSGRQFSNSRSEMNVSTLELGDSALYLCASTRGSSETQYFGPGTRLLVL.

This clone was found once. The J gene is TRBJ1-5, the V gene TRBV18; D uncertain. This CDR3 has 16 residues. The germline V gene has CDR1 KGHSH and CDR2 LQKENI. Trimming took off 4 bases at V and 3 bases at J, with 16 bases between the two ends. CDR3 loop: CASSLSKEGSNQPQHF. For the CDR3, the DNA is TGTGCCAGCTCACTATCGAAGGAAGGGTCCAATCAGCCCCAGCATTTT.

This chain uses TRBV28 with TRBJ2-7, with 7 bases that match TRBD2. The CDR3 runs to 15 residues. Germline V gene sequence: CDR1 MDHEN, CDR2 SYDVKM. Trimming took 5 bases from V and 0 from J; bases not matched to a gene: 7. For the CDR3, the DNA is TGTGCCAGCAGTCCCCCGGGCGGGAGCTCCTACGAGCAGTACTTC. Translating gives CASSPPGGSSYEQYF.

In DNA form, the CDR3 reads TGTGCCAGCAGCGTAGTGGGTAACTATGGCTACACCTTC. This sequence encodes CASSVVGNYGYTF. The chain employs TRBV9 and TRBJ1-2; D is uncertain. From germline, CDR1 is SGDLS and CDR2 YYNGEE. The V end lost 0 bases, the J end lost 1 base, and 4 bases lay between the germline ends. This CDR3 spans 13 amino acids. The full variable domain, in which reference TRBV9 and TRBJ1-2 provide the parts outside the CDR3, is DSGVTQTPKHLITATGQRVTLRCSPRSGDLSVYWYQQSLDQGLQFLIQYYNGEERAKGNILERFSAQQFPDLHSELNLSSLELGDSALYFCASSVVGNYGYTFGSGTRLTVV.

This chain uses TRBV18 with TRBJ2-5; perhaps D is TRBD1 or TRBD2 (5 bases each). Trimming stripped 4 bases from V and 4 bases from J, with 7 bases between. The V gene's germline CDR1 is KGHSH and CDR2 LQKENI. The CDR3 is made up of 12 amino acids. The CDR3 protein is CASSQGTETQYF. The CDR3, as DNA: TGTGCCAGCTCACAAGGGACAGAGACCCAGTACTTC.

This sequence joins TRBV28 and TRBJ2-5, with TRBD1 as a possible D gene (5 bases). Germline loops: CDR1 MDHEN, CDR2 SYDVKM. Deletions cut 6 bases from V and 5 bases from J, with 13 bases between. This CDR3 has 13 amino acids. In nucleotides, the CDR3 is TGTGCCAGCAGGAAAGACAGTGTCGAGACCCAGTACTTC. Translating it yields CASRKDSVETQYF.

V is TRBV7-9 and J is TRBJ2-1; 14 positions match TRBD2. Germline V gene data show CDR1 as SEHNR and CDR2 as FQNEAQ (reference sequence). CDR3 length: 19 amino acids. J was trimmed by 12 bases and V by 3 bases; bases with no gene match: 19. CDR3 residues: CASSFDLLSGTSGRVWQFF. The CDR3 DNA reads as TGTGCCAGCAGCTTCGACCTTCTGTCCGGGACTAGCGGGAGAGTGTGGCAGTTCTTC.

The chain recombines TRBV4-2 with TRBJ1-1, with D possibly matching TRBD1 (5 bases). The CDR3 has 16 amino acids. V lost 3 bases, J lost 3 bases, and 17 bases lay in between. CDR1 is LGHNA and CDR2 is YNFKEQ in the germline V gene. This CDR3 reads CASSQEPGRGYTEAFF. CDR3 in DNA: TGTGCCAGCAGCCAGGAACCGGGACGGGGTTACACTGAAGCTTTCTTT.

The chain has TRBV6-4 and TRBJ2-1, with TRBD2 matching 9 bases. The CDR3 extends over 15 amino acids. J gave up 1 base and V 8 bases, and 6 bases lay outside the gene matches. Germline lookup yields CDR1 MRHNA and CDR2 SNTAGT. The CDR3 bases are TGTGCCAGCTCTACCAGCGGGGGGTCCTACAATGAGCAGTTCTTC. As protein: CASSTSGGSYNEQFF.

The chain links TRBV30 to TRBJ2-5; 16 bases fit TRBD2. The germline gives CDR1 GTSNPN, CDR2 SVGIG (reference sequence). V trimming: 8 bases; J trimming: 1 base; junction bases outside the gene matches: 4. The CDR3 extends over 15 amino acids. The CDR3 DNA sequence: TGTGCCCAGGGACTAGCGGGAGGGCTCCAAGAGACCCAGTACTTC. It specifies CAQGLAGGLQETQYF.